Presented here are 8 T cell receptor beta chains from one specimen sequenced in a study of TIL therapy for anti-PD-1-resistant metastatic lung cancer. This was the immunoSEQ v3 assay. Measured with immunoSEQ multiplex PCR; TCRdb has only the in-frame clones, and not every one. The sample holds approximately 57,000 clones, 75% to 85% seen once. Time point here: pre-treatment sample, taken before nivolumab and TIL therapy. Sequenced here: blood, sampled at baseline. These receptors were obtained from a person between 25 and 80 years old with non-small cell lung cancer.

This clone appeared once. The chain couples TRBV3-1 (or the pseudogene TRBV3-2) to TRBJ2-7, with D hard to call. The V gene lost 1 base and the J gene lost 6 bases, with 7 bases spanning the gap. Germline lookup yields CDR1 LGHDT and CDR2 YNNKEL (reference sequence). The CDR3 extends over 12 amino acids. The chain's CDR3 is CASSQVGGEQYF. The CDR3 nucleotides are TGTGCCAGCAGCCAAGTGGGTGGCGAGCAGTACTTC.

The chain is built from TRBV7-9 and TRBJ2-5, with TRBD2 identical over 11 bases. CDR1 is SEHNR, CDR2 FQNEAQ, per germline (reference sequence). The CDR3 totals 16 residues. The V segment lost 5 bases and the J segment 1 base; nucleotides outside the gene matches: 6. In DNA, the CDR3 is TGTGCCAGCAGCATCGGGACTAGCGGTATCCAAGAGACCCAGTACTTC. As protein: CASSIGTSGIQETQYF.

This chain connects TRBV6-2 or TRBV6-3 to TRBJ1-5, with D possibly being TRBD1 (6 bases). Germline CDR1 MNHEY, CDR2 SVGEGT. Trimming took off 4 bases at V and 1 base at J, with 11 bases between the two ends. The CDR3 contains 15 residues. CDR3 region: CASSSTGSSNQPQHF. The CDR3 coding sequence is TGTGCCAGCAGTTCCACAGGGTCGAGCAATCAGCCCCAGCATTTT.

The J gene is TRBJ2-2, the V gene TRBV30; 12 bases map to TRBD2. The CDR3 has 14 residues. V gave up 2 bases and J gave up 7 bases; unmatched junction bases: 2. Per germline, CDR1 GTSNPN and CDR2 SVGIG (reference sequence). The CDR3 nucleotides are TGTGCCTGGAGTCTAGCGGGAGGGAACGGGGAGCTGTTTTTT. Translation gives CAWSLAGGNGELFF.

CDR3 in amino acids: CASSGSAGASDEQFF. CDR3 in DNA: TGTGCCAGCAGCGGATCAGCGGGGGCCTCGGATGAGCAGTTCTTC. This rearrangement joins TRBV9 to TRBJ2-1, with 8 bases identical to TRBD2. Germline CDR1 SGDLS, CDR2 YYNGEE. The CDR3 is made up of 15 amino acids. V trimming: 3 bases; J trimming: 8 bases; junction bases outside the gene matches: 10.

The chain joins TRBV9 to TRBJ2-3; D is possibly TRBD1 or TRBD2 (5 bases each). Looked up from germline, CDR1 is SGDLS and CDR2 is YYNGEE. CDR3 size: 15 residues. Trimming cost V 4 bases and J 6 bases, with 18 bases left between them. CDR3: CASSPAGTLHDTQYF. CDR3 in DNA: TGTGCCAGCAGCCCGGCCGGGACGCTTCATGATACGCAGTATTTT.

A single count supports this clone. V and J are TRBV6-2 or TRBV6-3 and TRBJ2-1; 7 bases align to TRBD2. Germline CDR1 reads MNHEY; CDR2 reads SVGEGT. With 2 bases clipped from V and 8 bases from J, the junction kept 9 bases outside the gene matches. The CDR3 has 15 amino acids. The CDR3 DNA reads TGTGCCAGCAGTTACCCCAGCGGGGCCGCGGATGAGCAGTTCTTC. Translation gives CASSYPSGAADEQFF.

The genes are TRBV11-2 and TRBJ1-5, with D hard to call. The V end was cut by 9 bases, the J end by 3 bases, with 6 bases between. The length of the CDR3 is 11 residues. Germline CDR1 is SGHAT and CDR2 is FQNNGV. CDR3 residues: CASGVNQPQHF. The CDR3 nucleotides read TGTGCCAGTGGGGTCAATCAGCCCCAGCATTTT.